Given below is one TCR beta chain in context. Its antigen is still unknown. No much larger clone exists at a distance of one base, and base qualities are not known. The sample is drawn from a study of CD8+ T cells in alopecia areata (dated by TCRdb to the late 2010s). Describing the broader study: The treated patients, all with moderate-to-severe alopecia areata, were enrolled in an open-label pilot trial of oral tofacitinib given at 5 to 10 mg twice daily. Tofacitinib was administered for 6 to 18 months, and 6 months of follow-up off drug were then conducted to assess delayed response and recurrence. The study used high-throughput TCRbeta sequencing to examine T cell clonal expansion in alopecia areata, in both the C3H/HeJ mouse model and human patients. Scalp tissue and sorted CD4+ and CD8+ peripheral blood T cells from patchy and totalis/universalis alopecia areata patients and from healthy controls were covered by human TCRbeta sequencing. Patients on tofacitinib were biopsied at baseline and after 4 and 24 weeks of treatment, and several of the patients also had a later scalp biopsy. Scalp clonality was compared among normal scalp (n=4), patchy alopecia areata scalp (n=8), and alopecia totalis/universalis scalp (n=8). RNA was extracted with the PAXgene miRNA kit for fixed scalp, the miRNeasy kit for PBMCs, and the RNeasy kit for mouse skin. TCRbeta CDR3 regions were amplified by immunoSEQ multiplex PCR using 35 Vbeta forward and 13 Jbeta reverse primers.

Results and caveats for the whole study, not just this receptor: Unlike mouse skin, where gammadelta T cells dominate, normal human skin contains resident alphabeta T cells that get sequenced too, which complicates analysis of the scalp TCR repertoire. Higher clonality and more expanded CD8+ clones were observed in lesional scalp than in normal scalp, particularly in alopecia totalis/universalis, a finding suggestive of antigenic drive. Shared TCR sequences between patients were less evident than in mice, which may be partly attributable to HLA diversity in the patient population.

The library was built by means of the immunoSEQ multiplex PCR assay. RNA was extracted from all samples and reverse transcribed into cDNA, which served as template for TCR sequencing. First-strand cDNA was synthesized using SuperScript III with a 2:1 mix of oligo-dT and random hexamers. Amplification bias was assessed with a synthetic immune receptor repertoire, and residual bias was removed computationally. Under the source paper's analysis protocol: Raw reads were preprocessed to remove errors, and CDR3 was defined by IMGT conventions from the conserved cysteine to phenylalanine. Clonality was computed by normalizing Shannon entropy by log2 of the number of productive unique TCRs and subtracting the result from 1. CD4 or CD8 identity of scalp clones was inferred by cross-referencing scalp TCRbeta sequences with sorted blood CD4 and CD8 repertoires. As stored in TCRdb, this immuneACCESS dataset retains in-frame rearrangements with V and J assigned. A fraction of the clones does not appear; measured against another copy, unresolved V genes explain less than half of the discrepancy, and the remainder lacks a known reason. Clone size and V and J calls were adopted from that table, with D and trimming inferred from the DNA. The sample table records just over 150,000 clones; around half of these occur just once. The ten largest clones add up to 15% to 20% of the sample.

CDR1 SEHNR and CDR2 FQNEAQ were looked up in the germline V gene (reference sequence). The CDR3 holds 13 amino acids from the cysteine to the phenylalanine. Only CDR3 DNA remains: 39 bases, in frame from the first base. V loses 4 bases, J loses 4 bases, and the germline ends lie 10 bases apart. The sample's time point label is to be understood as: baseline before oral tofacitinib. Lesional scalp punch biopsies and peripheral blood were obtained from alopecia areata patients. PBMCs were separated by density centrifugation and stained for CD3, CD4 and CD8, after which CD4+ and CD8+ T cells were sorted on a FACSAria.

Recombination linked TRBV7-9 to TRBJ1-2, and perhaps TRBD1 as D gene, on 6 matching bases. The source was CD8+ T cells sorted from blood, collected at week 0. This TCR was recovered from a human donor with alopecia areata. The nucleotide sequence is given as TGTGCCAGCAGCTCCGGACAGACCTATGGCTACACCTTC. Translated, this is CASSSGQTYGYTF.